Shown below are 18 T cell receptor beta chains from a single sample sequenced in a study of T cell repertoires in cytomegalovirus infection. Via MiXCR, TCRdb re-called the reads, giving one row per CDR3 protein. Here the sample spans nearly 650,000 distinct CDR3 sequences, roughly a quarter being singletons. The sample consisted of CD8+ T cells from PBMCs. The receptor set was obtained from a human donor in good health (CMV status not recorded). Some clones in this sample may be carry-over from other donors' samples.

This clonotype was recorded a few times. The chain uses TRBV2 and TRBJ2-4; 7 nucleotides match TRBD1. V lost 3 bases and J lost 1; bases outside the gene matches: 6. From germline, CDR1 is SNHLY and CDR2 FYNNEI. The CDR3 runs 16 residues. The CDR3 nucleotides are TGTGCCAGCAGTGAGGGAAGGGGGCACGCCAAAAACATTCAGTACTTC. Its protein is CASSEGRGHAKNIQYF.

This clonotype showed up many times. V gene TRBV7-2 combines with J gene TRBJ2-5; 8 bases align to TRBD1. The V gene end was trimmed by 3 bases and the J gene end by 5 bases; junction bases not matched to a gene: 5. The length of the CDR3 is 14 residues. Germline V gene lookup returns CDR1 SGHTA and CDR2 FQGNSA. Here the CDR3 DNA reads TGTGCCAGCAGCTTCCCAGGGGGCCTGGAGACCCAGTACTTC. Residues: CASSFPGGLETQYF.

This chain's CDR3 is CSVEGTTGNTQYF. The DNA of the CDR3 is TGCAGCGTTGAGGGGACCACTGGGAATACGCAGTATTTT. This chain connects TRBV29-1 to TRBJ2-3, with D tentatively TRBD1 or TRBD2 (5 bases each). Trimming pared 3 bases from V and 7 bases from J, leaving 14 bases between. The CDR3 covers 13 residues. Germline assignment: CDR1 SQVTM and CDR2 ANQGSEA.

The genes are TRBV5-4 and TRBJ2-3, with 9 positions matching TRBD2. Germline loops: CDR1 SGHNT, CDR2 YYREEE (reference sequence). V shed 7 bases and J 3 bases; nucleotides not matched to a gene: 12. The CDR3 totals 16 residues. CDR3 residues: CASLPFSGGKTDTQYF. The CDR3 nucleotides are TGTGCCAGCCTCCCCTTTAGCGGGGGAAAGACAGATACGCAGTATTTT. Based on the CDR3 plus reference TRBV5-4 and TRBJ2-3, the full variable domain is ETGVTQSPTHLIKTRGQQVTLRCSSQSGHNTVSWYQQALGQGPQFIFQYYREEENGRGNFPPRFSGLQFPNYSSELNVNALELDDSALYLCASLPFSGGKTDTQYFGPGTRLTVL.

The chain carries TRBV5-8 and TRBJ2-7, with TRBD1 matching 8 bases. In germline, CDR1 is SGHTS, CDR2 YDEGEE. The CDR3 extends over 15 amino acids. After removal of 0 bases from V and 4 bases from J, the junction contained 6 bases not matched to a gene. The CDR3 bases are TGTGCCAGCAGCTTGGAGGCGGACAGGGTTTACGAGCAGTACTTC. It encodes CASSLEADRVYEQYF. Full variable domain (missing parts from reference TRBV5-8 and TRBJ2-7): EAGVTQSPTHLIKTRGQQATLRCSPISGHTSVYWYQQALGLGLQFLLWYDEGEERNRGNFPPRFSGRQFPNYSSELNVNALELEDSALYLCASSLEADRVYEQYFGPGTRLTVT.

The gene calls are TRBV6-2 or TRBV6-3 and TRBJ2-7; 7 bases fit TRBD1. This CDR3 is 14 amino acids long. V shed 3 bases, J shed 5 bases, and the junction held 7 bases outside the gene matches. Per germline, CDR1 MNHEY and CDR2 SVGEGT. CDR3 sequence reads: CASSYGRQGDEQYF. Written as DNA, the CDR3 is TGTGCCAGCAGTTATGGTCGACAGGGTGACGAGCAGTACTTC.

This clonotype was found a few times. CDR3 loop: CASSGQLAKNIQYF. The CDR3 DNA is TGTGCCAGCAGTGGACAATTAGCCAAAAACATTCAGTACTTC. V and J are TRBV7-4 and TRBJ2-4, with D possibly being TRBD1 (5 bases). The CDR3 sequence is 14 residues long. V shed 6 bases and J shed 0 bases, with 9 bases lying between them. CDR1 is SGHVT and CDR2 is SQSDAQ in the germline V gene.

This clonotype has a single count. The chain links TRBV7-2 to TRBJ2-3; 10 positions agree with TRBD2. Germline values: CDR1 SGHTA, CDR2 FQGNSA. The J segment lost 4 bases and the V segment lost 7 bases, leaving 8 bases of the junction unmatched. The CDR3 contains 15 residues. Here the CDR3 DNA reads TGTGCCAGCAACGCTAGCGGGGGCGGTGCAGATACGCAGTATTTT. Its protein is CASNASGGGADTQYF.

V is TRBV29-1 and J is TRBJ1-2, with 9 bases aligning to TRBD1. CDR3 length: 12 residues. V trimming: 8 bases; J trimming: 7 bases; junction bases outside the gene matches: 8. The V gene's germline CDR1 is SQVTM and CDR2 ANQGSEA. The CDR3 coding sequence is TGCAGCCACCCGGACAGGGGAGGTGGCTACACCTTC. It yields the protein CSHPDRGGGYTF.

The CDR3 DNA reads TGCAGCGCCCGGACAGGGGATCGATCACCCCTCCACTTT. It specifies CSARTGDRSPLHF. This chain connects TRBV29-1 to TRBJ1-6; 9 nucleotides agree with TRBD1. V lost 7 bases to trimming and J lost 10 bases; unmatched junction nucleotides: 8. Looked up from germline, CDR1 is SQVTM and CDR2 is ANQGSEA. The CDR3 is 13 amino acids.

The rearrangement uses TRBV20-1 and TRBJ1-2, with TRBD1 identical over 8 bases. There are 13 residues in the CDR3. V was pared by 6 bases and J by 2 bases, with 5 bases of the junction left unmatched. CDR1 DFQATT and CDR2 SNEGSKA come from the germline V gene (reference sequence). The CDR3 reads CSARTGGNYGYTF. In nucleotides, the CDR3 is TGCAGTGCACGCACAGGGGGAAACTATGGCTACACCTTC.

This clonotype came up a few times. J is TRBJ2-1 and V is TRBV6-5; 10 positions match TRBD2. V was pared by 2 bases and J by 8 bases, with 6 bases of the junction left unmatched. In germline, CDR1 is MNHEY, CDR2 SVGAGI. There are 15 residues in the CDR3. Here the CDR3 reads CASSYGAGGQDEQFF. CDR3 in DNA: TGTGCCAGCAGTTACGGAGCGGGGGGGCAGGATGAGCAGTTCTTC.

The chain has TRBV7-9 and TRBJ2-1; D remains unclear. The V gene lost 5 bases and the J gene lost 6 bases, with 5 bases spanning the gap. This CDR3 is built from 11 residues. The germline CDR1 and CDR2 sequences are SEHNR and FQNEAQ (reference sequence). In DNA form, the CDR3 reads TGTGCCAGCAGCCGTCGCAATGAGCAGTTCTTC. This codes for CASSRRNEQFF.

This clonotype appeared a single time. A much bigger clone sits one base away, suggesting this may be a read error. Since the CDR3 does not end with the conserved phenylalanine or tryptophan, this likely comes from a read error. This sequence joins TRBV7-2 and TRBJ1-2, with TRBD1 matching over 7 bases. The V gene end was trimmed by 5 bases and the J gene end by 4 bases; junction bases not matched to a gene: 7. The CDR3 covers 14 residues. Per germline, CDR1 SGHTA and CDR2 FQGNSA. The CDR3 nucleotides read TGTGCCAGCAGCCCGACGGGACAGAGCTATGGCTACACCATC. Translation gives CASSPTGQSYGYTI.

The chain recombines TRBV29-1 with TRBJ2-1; TRBD1 matches at 7 bases. CDR1 and CDR2 (germline): SQVTM, ANQGSEA. With V trimmed by 6 bases and J by 2 bases, 7 bases remained unmatched. The CDR3 has 14 residues. The CDR3, as DNA: TGCAGCGTCCCCGGGACAGAGACCTACAATGAGCAGTTCTTC. Residues: CSVPGTETYNEQFF.

The gene calls are TRBV29-1 and TRBJ1-2, with unresolved D. Germline lookup yields CDR1 SQVTM and CDR2 ANQGSEA. The V end lost 4 bases, the J end lost 4 bases, and 10 bases lay between the germline ends. The CDR3 length is 12 residues. The CDR3 sequence is CSVVAGIYGYTF. CDR3 sequence (DNA): TGCAGCGTTGTAGCCGGGATCTATGGCTACACCTTC.

The genes are TRBV5-6 and TRBJ2-1; D might be TRBD1 or TRBD2, each matching 5 bases. The CDR3 sequence is 12 residues long. The germline V and J ends were trimmed by 3 bases and 5 bases, with 6 bases remaining between them. Germline loops: CDR1 SGHDT, CDR2 YYEEEE. In DNA, the CDR3 is TGTGCCAGCAGCTGGGGACACAATGAGCAGTTCTTC. Its translation is CASSWGHNEQFF.

This clonotype was recorded at least ten times. The V gene is TRBV7-2, the J gene TRBJ2-1; D remains ambiguous. CDR1 is SGHTA and CDR2 is FQGNSA in the germline V gene. The CDR3 is 15 residues long. Deletions cut 8 bases from V and 6 bases from J, with 20 bases between. CDR3 in DNA: TGTGCCAGCGCTCCCTTTCGAGCTGTGGGCAATGAGCAGTTCTTC. As protein: CASAPFRAVGNEQFF.